These 24 T cell receptor beta chains came from one sample sequenced in a study of CD8 T cells in ankylosing spondylitis. TCRdb re-called the 5' RACE reads through MiXCR, storing one row per CDR3 protein. The data hold 250,000 or so distinct CDR3 sequences, with roughly a tenth observed a single time. Sequenced sample: blood, either unsorted or a sorted T cell fraction (not recorded which). Source of these receptors: a male donor with ankylosing spondylitis or in good health (not recorded which).

This clonotype was counted a few times. The chain links TRBV6-5 to TRBJ2-2, with a tentative D call TRBD2 (5 bases). The CDR3 loop spans 15 amino acids. Germline V CDR1 and CDR2: MNHEY, SVGAGI. Trimming shortened V by 2 bases and J by 3 bases, and 10 bases separated the two germline ends. The CDR3 spells CASSYGESHTGELFF. CDR3 DNA: TGTGCCAGCAGTTACGGGGAGTCGCACACCGGGGAGCTGTTTTTT.

This clonotype was seen at least ten times. V usage is TRBV20-1 and J usage is TRBJ1-1; 9 bases map to TRBD1. This CDR3 has 12 residues. Germline CDR1 DFQATT, CDR2 SNEGSKA (reference sequence). V gave up 6 bases and J gave up 4 bases; unmatched junction bases: 3. The CDR3: CSAGTGSTEAFF. The CDR3 nucleotides are TGCAGTGCCGGGACAGGGAGCACTGAAGCTTTCTTT.

Ten or more counts support this clonotype. The chain is built from TRBV12-3 or TRBV12-4 and TRBJ2-1; D possibly corresponds to TRBD2 (6 bases). With 6 bases removed from V and 4 bases from J, the gap between germline ends came to 16 bases. The CDR3 is 15 amino acids. CDR3: CASSHSWDSYNEQFF. The CDR3 coding sequence is TGTGCCAGCAGCCATTCATGGGACTCATACAATGAGCAGTTCTTC.

This clonotype has at least ten counts. The chain uses TRBV25-1 and TRBJ1-2, with unresolved D. The CDR3 loop spans 14 amino acids. Germline assignment: CDR1 MGHDK and CDR2 SYGVNS. Trimming stripped 1 base from V and 4 bases from J, with 10 bases between. CDR3 sequence: CASSESGLVYGYTF. The CDR3 nucleotides are TGTGCCAGCAGTGAATCCGGGTTGGTCTATGGCTACACCTTC.

V usage is TRBV4-1 and J usage is TRBJ2-5; TRBD2 aligns across 13 bases. This CDR3 region has 16 residues. The V gene end was trimmed by 3 bases and the J gene end by 5 bases; junction bases not matched to a gene: 6. The germline CDR1 and CDR2 sequences are MGHRA and YSYEKL. The CDR3 sequence is CASSQELAGGPETQYF. The CDR3 DNA sequence: TGCGCCAGCAGCCAGGAACTAGCGGGGGGGCCCGAGACCCAGTACTTC.

The chain carries TRBV29-1 and TRBJ2-7; 8 nucleotides agree with TRBD2. The CDR3 runs to 13 residues. The junction had 6 bases not matched to a gene; V was cut back by 7 bases and J by 1 base. Per the germline V gene, CDR1 is SQVTM and CDR2 is ANQGSEA. This CDR3 reads CSAGGGVSYEQYF. The CDR3 nucleotides read TGCAGCGCGGGGGGGGGCGTTTCCTACGAGCAGTACTTC.

This clonotype was counted at least ten times. V and J are TRBV2 and TRBJ2-1; D is ambiguous. Germline CDR1 and CDR2: SNHLY and FYNNEI. This CDR3 is 14 amino acids long. The germline V and J ends were trimmed by 6 bases and 9 bases, with 18 bases remaining between them. CDR3 protein: CASRTPYTSGEQFF. For the CDR3, the DNA is TGTGCCAGCAGGACCCCCTATACCTCCGGTGAGCAGTTCTTC.

A few counts support this clonotype. This chain joins TRBV4-1 and TRBJ2-5, with 7 bases aligning to TRBD1. Germline CDR1 and CDR2: MGHRA and YSYEKL. Germline trimming cut 4 bases from V and 2 bases from J; bases unmatched to any gene: 7. The CDR3 totals 15 residues. The CDR3 DNA sequence: TGCGCCAGCAGCCCATGGGACAGAGGTCAAGAGACCCAGTACTTC. Its protein product is CASSPWDRGQETQYF.

This clonotype has at least ten counts. CDR3 loop: CSAIASQGGNEQFF. In DNA, the CDR3 is TGCAGTGCTATCGCCTCACAGGGAGGCAATGAGCAGTTCTTC. The chain employs TRBV20-1 and TRBJ2-1; D might be TRBD1 or TRBD2, each matching 6 bases. V shed 4 bases and J shed 6 bases, with 16 bases lying between them. The CDR3 loop spans 14 amino acids. The germline gives CDR1 DFQATT, CDR2 SNEGSKA (reference sequence).

This clonotype showed up many times. V and J are TRBV4-1 and TRBJ2-3; tentatively, D is TRBD1 or TRBD2 (6 bases each). The ends were cut back, 0 bases at V and 9 bases at J, with 13 bases in the middle. CDR3 size: 14 residues. Germline V gives CDR1 MGHRA, CDR2 YSYEKL. The CDR3 DNA reads as TGCGCCAGCAGCCAAGAAGAGGGGGGTGGAACGCAGTATTTT. This translates into CASSQEEGGGTQYF.

This clonotype has at least ten counts. This chain uses TRBV2 with TRBJ1-5; D ambiguous. V dropped 7 bases and J dropped 7 bases, with 17 bases sitting between them. Germline V gene data show CDR1 as SNHLY and CDR2 as FYNNEI. This CDR3 is built from 14 residues. In DNA, the CDR3 is TGTGCCAGCATGTTCCTGGCGGAAGGACAGCCCCAGCATTTT. Its translation: CASMFLAEGQPQHF.

This clonotype was seen at least ten times. The chain links TRBV20-1 to TRBJ2-1; 10 positions match TRBD2. There are 15 residues in the CDR3. Germline CDR1 is DFQATT and CDR2 is SNEGSKA (reference sequence). With V trimmed by 4 bases and J by 5 bases, 8 bases remained unmatched. The DNA of the CDR3 is TGCAGTGCTAATAGCGGGGGGACCTCAAACAATGAGCAGTTCTTC. The encoded protein is CSANSGGTSNNEQFF.

This clonotype was detected many times. The V and J genes are TRBV6-1 and TRBJ2-4, with TRBD2 as a possible D gene (5 bases). The length of the CDR3 is 15 residues. Germline V gene sequence: CDR1 MNHNS, CDR2 SASEGT. The germline V and J ends were trimmed by 5 bases and 6 bases, with 17 bases remaining between them. CDR3 protein: CASSTPRALGNIQYF. The CDR3, as DNA: TGTGCCAGCAGTACGCCGAGGGCGCTTGGAAACATTCAGTACTTC.

The CDR3 sequence is CSAREGEETQYF. The CDR3 DNA sequence: TGCAGTGCTAGAGAGGGGGAAGAGACCCAGTACTTC. J is TRBJ2-5 and V is TRBV20-1; D might be TRBD1 or TRBD2, each matching 5 bases. The CDR3 spans 12 residues. Trimming removed 0 bases at V and 3 bases at J, with 5 bases between. Germline CDR1 and CDR2: DFQATT and SNEGSKA (reference sequence).

This clonotype occurred many times. This chain connects TRBV29-1 to TRBJ2-7; the D call may be TRBD1 or TRBD2 (6 bases each). Trimming stripped 0 bases from V and 6 bases from J, with 18 bases between. This CDR3 contains 15 residues. Germline-derived CDR1 and CDR2 are SQVTM and ANQGSEA. Here the CDR3 reads CSVEDWGANGLEQYF. The CDR3 DNA follows: TGCAGCGTTGAAGACTGGGGGGCAAATGGGCTCGAGCAGTACTTC.

This clonotype has more than one count but fewer than ten. A much larger clonotype is one base distant, so this may be a read error. The V call is TRBV6-1, the J call TRBJ2-7; 10 nucleotides match TRBD1. V trimming: 4 bases; J trimming: 2 bases; junction bases outside the gene matches: 2. CDR1 and CDR2 from the germline V gene are MNHNS and SASEGT. The CDR3 extends over 14 amino acids. CDR3 nucleotide sequence: TGTGCCAGCAGTGGGGACAGGGGAACCTACGAGCAGTACTTC. Translated, it gives CASSGDRGTYEQYF.

J is TRBJ1-2 and V is TRBV5-1; the D is unclear. The CDR3 sequence is 15 residues long. Germline V gene sequence: CDR1 SGHRS, CDR2 YFSETQ. V dropped 0 bases and J dropped 1 base, with 10 bases sitting between them. The CDR3 nucleotides read TGCGCCAGCAGCTTGGAGGGCAGTTTTAACTATGGCTACACCTTC. Its protein is CASSLEGSFNYGYTF.

The chain joins TRBV20-1 to TRBJ1-2, with 7 bases that match TRBD1. The J segment lost 3 bases and the V segment lost 5 bases, leaving 12 bases of the junction unmatched. The CDR3 contains 15 residues. Germline CDR1 DFQATT, CDR2 SNEGSKA (reference sequence). The CDR3 region is CSAYSPTGNDYGYTF. The CDR3 nucleotides are TGCAGTGCTTATTCCCCGACAGGGAATGACTATGGCTACACCTTC.

This clonotype was counted at least ten times. The rearrangement uses TRBV6-6 and TRBJ1-1, with D unresolved. This CDR3 has 13 amino acids. Trimming removed 2 bases from V and 1 base from J, with 5 bases in between. Germline V gives CDR1 MNHNY, CDR2 SVGAGI (reference sequence). The CDR3 sequence: CASSYAQNTEAFF. For the CDR3, the DNA is TGTGCCAGCAGTTACGCACAGAACACTGAAGCTTTCTTT.

In its sample, this clonotype was seen a few times. The V and J genes are TRBV2 and TRBJ2-3, with D tentatively TRBD1 (6 bases). Looked up from germline, CDR1 is SNHLY and CDR2 is FYNNEI. There are 16 residues in the CDR3. Trimming took 4 bases from V and 5 from J, leaving 19 bases between them. The CDR3 coding sequence is TGTGCCAGCAGTGGCGGACAGTCGGGGCTTTTAGATACGCAGTATTTT. It codes for CASSGGQSGLLDTQYF.

Only a few counts were recorded for this clonotype. The J gene is TRBJ2-3, the V gene TRBV6-1, with 15 bases identical to TRBD2. Germline V CDR1 and CDR2: MNHNS, SASEGT. The CDR3 runs to 15 residues. V trimming: 6 bases; J trimming: 15 bases; junction bases outside the gene matches: 13. The CDR3 nucleotides read TGTGCCAGCAGAACCCGGACTAGCGGGGGGGCCTATCTATATTTT. Translated, it gives CASRTRTSGGAYLYF.

Many counts were recorded for this clonotype. The chain is built from TRBV5-1 and TRBJ2-3, with 7 bases identical to TRBD1. The CDR3 runs 14 residues. CDR1 and CDR2 (germline): SGHRS, YFSETQ. The ends lost 3 bases at V and 5 bases at J; junction bases unmatched: 6. This CDR3 reads CASSYDRVQDTQYF. In DNA, the CDR3 is TGCGCCAGCAGCTACGACAGGGTCCAAGATACGCAGTATTTT.

This clonotype was recorded at least ten times. The rearrangement joins TRBV7-6 to TRBJ1-1; D is possibly TRBD1 (6 bases). This CDR3 is 17 amino acids long. Germline CDR1 is SGHVS and CDR2 is FNYEAQ. The V end lost 2 bases, the J end lost 1 base, and 17 bases lay between the germline ends. For the CDR3, the DNA is TGTGCCAGCAGCTTAAGCCCTAGGGGGGGACAGAACACTGAAGCTTTCTTT. Its protein is CASSLSPRGGQNTEAFF.

This clonotype was recorded at least ten times. The chain combines TRBV6-2 or TRBV6-3 with TRBJ1-1, with D perhaps matching TRBD1 (5 bases). Between the trimmed V and J ends, which lost 7 bases and 3 bases, there was a span of 15 bases. Germline V lookup: CDR1 MNHEY, CDR2 SVGEGT. This CDR3 has 14 amino acids. CDR3 sequence: CASTGTSRDTEAFF. Written as DNA, the CDR3 is TGTGCCAGCACAGGGACCTCTCGGGACACTGAAGCTTTCTTT.